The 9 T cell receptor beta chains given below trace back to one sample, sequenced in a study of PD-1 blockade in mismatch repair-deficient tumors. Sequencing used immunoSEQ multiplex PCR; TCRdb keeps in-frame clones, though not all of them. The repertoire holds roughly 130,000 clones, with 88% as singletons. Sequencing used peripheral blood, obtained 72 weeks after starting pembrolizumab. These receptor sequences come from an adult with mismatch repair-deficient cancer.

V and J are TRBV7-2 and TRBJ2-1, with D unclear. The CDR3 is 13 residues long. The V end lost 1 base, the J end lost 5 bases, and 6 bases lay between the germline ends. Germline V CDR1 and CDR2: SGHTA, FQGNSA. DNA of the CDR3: TGTGCCAGCAGCTTAGATCCCAACAATGAGCAGTTCTTC. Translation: CASSLDPNNEQFF.

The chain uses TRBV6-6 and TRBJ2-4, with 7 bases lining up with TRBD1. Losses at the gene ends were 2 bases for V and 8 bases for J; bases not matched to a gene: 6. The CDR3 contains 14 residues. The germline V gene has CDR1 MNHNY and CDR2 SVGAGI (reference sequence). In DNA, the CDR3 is TGTGCCAGCAGTTACACAGGGGTGAAGGACATTCAGTACTTC. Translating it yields CASSYTGVKDIQYF.

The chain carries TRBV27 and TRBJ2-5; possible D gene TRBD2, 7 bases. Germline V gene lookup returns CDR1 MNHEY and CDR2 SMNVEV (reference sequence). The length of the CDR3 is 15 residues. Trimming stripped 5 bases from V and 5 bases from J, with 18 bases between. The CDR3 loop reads CASSVWGGVKETQYF. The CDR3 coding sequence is TGTGCCAGCAGTGTATGGGGGGGCGTGAAGGAGACCCAGTACTTC.

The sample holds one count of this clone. The CDR3 reads CASSLATGLAGVFSYEQYF. CDR3 sequence (DNA): TGTGCCAGCAGCTTAGCAACCGGACTAGCGGGAGTTTTCTCCTACGAGCAGTACTTC. The chain has TRBV11-2 and TRBJ2-7; the match to TRBD2 covers 13 bases. The CDR3 has 19 residues. Germline CDR1 is SGHAT and CDR2 is FQNNGV. V shed 1 base and J 0 bases; nucleotides not matched to a gene: 9.

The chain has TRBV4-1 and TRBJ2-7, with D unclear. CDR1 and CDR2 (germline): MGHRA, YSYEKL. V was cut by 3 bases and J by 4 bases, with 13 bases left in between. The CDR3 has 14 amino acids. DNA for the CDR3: TGCGCCAGCAGCCATTCAATGGAAGATTACGAGCAGTACTTC. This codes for CASSHSMEDYEQYF.

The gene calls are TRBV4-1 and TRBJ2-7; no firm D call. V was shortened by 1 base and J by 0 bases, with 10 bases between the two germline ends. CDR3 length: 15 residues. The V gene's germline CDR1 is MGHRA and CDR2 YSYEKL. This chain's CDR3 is CASSQASRSSYEQYF. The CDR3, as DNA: TGCGCCAGCAGCCAAGCCAGCCGGAGCTCCTACGAGCAGTACTTC.

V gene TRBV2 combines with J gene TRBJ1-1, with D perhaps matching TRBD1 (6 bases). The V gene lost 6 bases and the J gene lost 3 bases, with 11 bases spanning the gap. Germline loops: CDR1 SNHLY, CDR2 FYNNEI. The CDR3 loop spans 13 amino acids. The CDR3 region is CASSYGTHTEAFF. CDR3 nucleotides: TGTGCCAGCAGCTACGGGACACACACTGAAGCTTTCTTT.

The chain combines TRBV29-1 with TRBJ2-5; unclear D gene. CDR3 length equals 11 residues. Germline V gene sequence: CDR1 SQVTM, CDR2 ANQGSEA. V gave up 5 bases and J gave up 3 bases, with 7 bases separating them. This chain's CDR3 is CSVRSKETQYF. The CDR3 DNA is TGCAGCGTTCGCAGCAAAGAGACCCAGTACTTC. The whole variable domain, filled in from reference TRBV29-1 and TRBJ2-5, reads SAVISQKPSRDICQRGTSLTIQCQVDSQVTMMFWYRQQPGQSLTLIATANQGSEATYESGFVIDKFPISRPNLTFSTLTVSNMSPEDSSIYLCSVRSKETQYFGPGTRLLVL.

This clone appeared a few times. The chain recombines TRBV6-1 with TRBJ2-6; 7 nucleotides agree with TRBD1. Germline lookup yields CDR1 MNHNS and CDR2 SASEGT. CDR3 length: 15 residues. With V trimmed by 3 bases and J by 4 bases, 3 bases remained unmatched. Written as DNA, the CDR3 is TGTGCCAGCAGTGACTCCAGGGGGGGGGCCAACGTCCTGACTTTC. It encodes CASSDSRGGANVLTF.